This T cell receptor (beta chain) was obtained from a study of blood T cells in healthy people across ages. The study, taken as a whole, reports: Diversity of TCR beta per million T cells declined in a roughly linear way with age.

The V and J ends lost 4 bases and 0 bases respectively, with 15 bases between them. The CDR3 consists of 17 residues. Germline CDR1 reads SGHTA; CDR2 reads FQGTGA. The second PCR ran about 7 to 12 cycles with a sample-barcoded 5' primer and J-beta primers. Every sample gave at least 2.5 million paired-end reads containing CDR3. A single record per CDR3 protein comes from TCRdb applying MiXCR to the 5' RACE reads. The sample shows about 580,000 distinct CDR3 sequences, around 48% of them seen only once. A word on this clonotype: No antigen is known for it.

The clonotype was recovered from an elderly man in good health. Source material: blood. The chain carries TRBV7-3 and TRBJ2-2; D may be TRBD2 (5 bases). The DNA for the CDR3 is TGTGCCAGCAGCTCATCTAGCTTGGTAGCGAACACCGGGGAGCTGTTTTTT. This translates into CASSSSSLVANTGELFF.